This passage covers 11 T cell receptor beta chains from one sample sequenced in a study of identical twins. A single record per CDR3 protein comes from TCRdb applying MiXCR to the 5' RACE reads. The sample yields 650,000 to 800,000 distinct CDR3 sequences, 8.6% seen once. Another study also made use of these data, one on yellow fever vaccine responses in identical twins.

Sequenced input: PBMCs. The receptors shown here come from a woman between 18 and 29 years old in good health.

This clonotype was recorded many times. This sequence joins TRBV10-3 and TRBJ2-3; 8 nucleotides agree with TRBD2. Germline V gene lookup returns CDR1 ENHRY and CDR2 SYGVKD. V shed 5 bases and J 0 bases; nucleotides not matched to a gene: 4. The CDR3 covers 15 residues. The CDR3 spells CAISKAGASTDTQYF. CDR3 coding DNA: TGTGCCATCAGTAAAGCGGGGGCCAGCACAGATACGCAGTATTTT.

V and J are TRBV4-2 and TRBJ2-1, with 14 bases matching TRBD2. Germline V gene data show CDR1 as LGHNA and CDR2 as YNFKEQ. J lost 5 bases, V lost 0 bases, and 21 bases had no gene match. The CDR3 runs 23 residues. CDR3 region: CASSQDGRTSGGSVIGTHNEQFF. In DNA, the CDR3 is TGTGCCAGCAGCCAAGATGGGAGGACTAGCGGGGGGTCGGTCATTGGTACACACAATGAGCAGTTCTTC.

The chain combines TRBV7-4 with TRBJ1-6, with a tentative D call TRBD1 (5 bases). Germline V gene data show CDR1 as SGHVT and CDR2 as SQSDAQ. CDR3 length: 13 residues. V dropped 5 bases and J dropped 9 bases, with 11 bases sitting between them. CDR3 protein: CASSVVGASPLHF. CDR3 DNA: TGTGCCAGCAGCGTGGTCGGGGCTTCACCCCTCCACTTT.

The chain has TRBV9 and TRBJ2-3; D gene unclear. The V gene lost 1 base and the J gene lost 2 bases, with 8 bases spanning the gap. CDR1 and CDR2 from the germline V gene are SGDLS and YYNGEE. The length of the CDR3 is 14 residues. The CDR3 bases are TGTGCCAGCAGCGTACACCCACTCACAGATACGCAGTATTTT. Protein: CASSVHPLTDTQYF.

The V call is TRBV28, the J call TRBJ1-6; D unresolved. The V gene's germline CDR1 is MDHEN and CDR2 SYDVKM. V lost 6 bases and J lost 7, with 16 bases in between. The CDR3 is made up of 15 amino acids. The CDR3 sequence: CASSTSGARNSPLHF. The DNA for the CDR3 is TGTGCCAGCAGCACTTCGGGCGCGAGGAATTCACCCCTCCACTTT.

This clonotype was picked up many times. DNA for the CDR3: TGTGCCAGCAGCCGACAGGGGGATCAGCCCCAGCATTTT. This translates into CASSRQGDQPQHF. The V and J genes are TRBV2 and TRBJ1-5; 9 bases fit TRBD1. This CDR3 region has 13 residues. The V gene end was trimmed by 6 bases and the J gene end by 5 bases; junction bases not matched to a gene: 2. Looked up from germline, CDR1 is SNHLY and CDR2 is FYNNEI. Filled out from reference TRBV2 and TRBJ1-5, the complete variable domain reads EPEVTQTPSHQVTQMGQEVILRCVPISNHLYFYWYRQILGQKVEFLVSFYNNEISEKSEIFDDQFSVERPDGSNFTLKIRSTKLEDSAMYFCASSRQGDQPQHFGDGTRLSIL.

This clonotype turned up a few times. The V call is TRBV6-2 or TRBV6-3, the J call TRBJ1-5, with D hard to call. The CDR3 is made up of 14 amino acids. Germline loops: CDR1 MNHEY, CDR2 SVGEGT. V shed 0 bases and J shed 6 bases, with 9 bases lying between them. For the CDR3, the DNA is TGTGCCAGCAGTTACTCGAGCTCAGTTCAGCCCCAGCATTTT. Residues: CASSYSSSVQPQHF.

Ten or more counts support this clonotype. This chain uses TRBV7-2 with TRBJ2-1; D is uncertain. The germline gives CDR1 SGHTA, CDR2 FQGNSA. The V gene lost 3 bases and the J gene lost 0 bases, with 6 bases spanning the gap. This CDR3 is built from 14 residues. CDR3 in amino acids: CASSLYDSYNEQFF. CDR3 DNA: TGTGCCAGCAGCTTGTACGACTCCTACAATGAGCAGTTCTTC.

In this sample, this clonotype turned up many times. The chain uses TRBV12-3 or TRBV12-4 and TRBJ2-6; D is possibly TRBD2 (5 bases). With 3 bases removed from V and 0 bases from J, the gap between germline ends came to 6 bases. The CDR3 consists of 15 residues. The CDR3 DNA sequence: TGTGCCAGCAGTTTCCGGGGCTCTGGGGCCAACGTCCTGACTTTC. It is translated as CASSFRGSGANVLTF.

This clonotype was counted many times. The chain links TRBV18 to TRBJ2-1; 10 bases map to TRBD2. The junction had 3 bases not matched to a gene; V was cut back by 5 bases and J by 5 bases. This CDR3 has 14 residues. Germline V gene sequence: CDR1 KGHSH, CDR2 LQKENI. In DNA form, the CDR3 reads TGTGCCAGCTCAGGGACTAGCGTGAACAATGAGCAGTTCTTC. This gives the protein CASSGTSVNNEQFF.

This clonotype was seen only a few times. This rearrangement joins TRBV3-1 to TRBJ2-7, with unresolved D. The CDR3 extends over 12 amino acids. CDR1 is LGHDT, CDR2 YNNKEL, per germline (reference sequence). The V and J ends lost 0 bases and 7 bases respectively, with 7 bases between them. DNA for the CDR3: TGTGCCAGCAGCCAAGAGGGCAAGGAGCAGTACTTC. This sequence encodes CASSQEGKEQYF.